This passage covers 6 T cell receptor beta chains from one sample sequenced in a study of a mutant IDH1 vaccine in newly diagnosed glioma. Generated by immunoSEQ multiplex PCR, the TCRdb table keeps only in-frame clones and is missing some. The sample has approximately 36,000 clones; around 78% are singletons. Time point reported: baseline, week 1 (first vaccination visit). Treatment meaning: pre-vaccination baseline after standard-of-care therapy. The sequences come from PBMCs, collected from a glioma patient treated with radiotherapy, temozolomide or both. The receptors were gathered from a man in his forties with glioma. Some clones in this sample may be carry-over from other donors' samples.

This clone has more than one count but fewer than ten. This rearrangement joins TRBV10-2 to TRBJ1-1; D gene ambiguous. CDR3 length: 12 amino acids. V lost 2 bases and J lost 6, with 7 bases in between. Germline V lookup: CDR1 WSHSY, CDR2 SAAADI. The CDR3 DNA reads TGCGCCAGCAGTGAGGTCGGGTCTGAAGCTTTCTTT. Translated: CASSEVGSEAFF.

The J gene is TRBJ1-6, the V gene TRBV9, with D perhaps matching TRBD1 (5 bases). The CDR3 totals 15 residues. Trimming removed 1 base from V and 2 bases from J, with 7 bases in between. Germline V gene lookup returns CDR1 SGDLS and CDR2 YYNGEE. The CDR3 DNA reads TGTGCCAGCAGCGTATCAGGGACCTATAATTCACCCCTCCACTTT. Translated, it gives CASSVSGTYNSPLHF.

This chain links TRBV2 with TRBJ1-1; no reliable D call. There are 14 residues in the CDR3. The V gene's germline CDR1 is SNHLY and CDR2 FYNNEI. Trimming cost V 0 bases and J 1 base, with 6 bases left between them. Here the CDR3 DNA reads TGTGCCAGCAGTGAAGCGTTGGAGAACACTGAAGCTTTCTTT. This encodes CASSEALENTEAFF.

The chain uses TRBV11-2 and TRBJ2-7; weak D call: TRBD2 (6 bases). This CDR3 has 15 amino acids. Germline V gene data show CDR1 as SGHAT and CDR2 as FQNNGV. Trimming shortened V by 5 bases and J by 3 bases, and 17 bases separated the two germline ends. The CDR3 nucleotides are TGTGCCAGCAGCCTCTCTCCGGGACTGAACTACGAGCAGTACTTC. Translated, it gives CASSLSPGLNYEQYF.

The chain carries TRBV7-8 and TRBJ2-7; D is uncertain. This CDR3 spans 14 amino acids. V dropped 2 bases and J dropped 2 bases, with 10 bases sitting between them. Germline assignment: CDR1 SGHVS and CDR2 FQNEAQ. The CDR3 sequence is CASSLSGPTYEQYF. Here the CDR3 DNA reads TGTGCCAGCAGCTTATCCGGTCCTACCTACGAGCAGTACTTC.

This rearrangement joins TRBV6-5 to TRBJ2-1, with TRBD2 matching 9 bases. Unmatched junction bases numbered 8, after V lost 6 bases and J lost 2 bases. The CDR3 has 16 amino acids. Germline V gene lookup returns CDR1 MNHEY and CDR2 SVGAGI. CDR3 nucleotides: TGTGCCAGCAGATACACGAGCGGGGGGCCCTACAATGAGCAGTTCTTC. This translates into CASRYTSGGPYNEQFF.